This T cell receptor beta chain originates from a study of cytomegalovirus exposure and HLA in healthy donors. The CDR3 is made up of 16 amino acids. CDR1 and CDR2 from the germline V gene are SEHNR and FQNEAQ (reference sequence). V lost 5 bases and J lost 10; bases outside the gene matches: 14. Researchers ran the PCR with 60 Vbeta and 13 Jbeta primers. Produced via immunoSEQ multiplex PCR; TCRdb's table is partial and in-frame only. Of under 150,000 clones in the sample, approximately 79% were seen once. V and J are TRBV7-9 and TRBJ2-7; 13 nucleotides line up with TRBD2. The clonotype was recovered from a man aged 45-65 years in good health and CMV-seropositive. The sequenced material came from PBMCs. DNA for the CDR3: TGTGCCAGCAGCCCACAACAGGGGACTAGCGGGACGATCCAGTACTTC. The encoded protein is CASSPQQGTSGTIQYF.